The 24 T cell receptor beta chains given below trace back to one sample, sequenced in a study of cytomegalovirus exposure and HLA in healthy donors (TCRdb year 2017). The protocol used for the library was the immunoSEQ multiplex PCR assay. The source is immuneACCESS, and TCRdb retained only in-frame sequences with V and J called. Part of the clones is not carried over; for the studies checked, unresolved V genes explain less than half of this, and the remainder is unexplained. This sample holds 250,000 to 400,000 clones; 88% were observed only once. Together, the top ten hold 0.9% to 1% of the sample. Sequenced input: PBMCs. These receptors were taken from a man under 40 in good health and CMV-seronegative.

The rearrangement uses TRBV20-1 and TRBJ1-1; D is uncertain. This CDR3 region has 10 residues. Germline values: CDR1 DFQATT, CDR2 SNEGSKA (reference sequence). The V end lost 3 bases, the J end lost 9 bases, and 8 bases lay between the germline ends. For the CDR3, the DNA is TGCAGTGCTAGCCGGTCCCAAGCTTTCTTT. Translated, it gives CSASRSQAFF.

The chain carries TRBV29-1 and TRBJ1-1; 11 positions match TRBD1. Germline lookup yields CDR1 SQVTM and CDR2 ANQGSEA. The CDR3 runs 15 residues. V trimming: 6 bases; J trimming: 3 bases; junction bases outside the gene matches: 9. CDR3 nucleotide sequence: TGCAGCGTGGAGGACAGGGGGCGATGGGACACTGAAGCTTTCTTT. Amino acid sequence: CSVEDRGRWDTEAFF. Full variable domain (missing parts from reference TRBV29-1 and TRBJ1-1): SAVISQKPSRDICQRGTSLTIQCQVDSQVTMMFWYRQQPGQSLTLIATANQGSEATYESGFVIDKFPISRPNLTFSTLTVSNMSPEDSSIYLCSVEDRGRWDTEAFFGQGTRLTVV.

CDR3 amino acids: CASSPEGLANTDTQYF. Here the CDR3 DNA reads TGTGCCAGCAGCCCAGAGGGACTAGCGAACACAGATACGCAGTATTTT. The chain uses TRBV9 and TRBJ2-3; TRBD2 matches 10 bases. The CDR3 consists of 16 residues. The germline V gene encodes CDR1 SGDLS and CDR2 YYNGEE. V was clipped by 4 bases and J by 2 bases; unmatched bases: 7.

The chain is built from TRBV7-9 and TRBJ2-7, with 7 nucleotides matching TRBD1. Trimming at V came to 5 bases and at J to 2 bases, leaving 9 bases not matched to a gene. Germline CDR1 and CDR2: SEHNR and FQNEAQ (reference sequence). The CDR3 has 15 amino acids. The CDR3 is CASSLQGWGPYEQYF. In DNA, the CDR3 is TGTGCCAGCAGCCTACAGGGGTGGGGACCCTACGAGCAGTACTTC. The variable domain in full, with the rest retrieved from reference TRBV7-9 and TRBJ2-7, is DTGVSQNPRHKITKRGQNVTFRCDPISEHNRLYWYRQTLGQGPEFLTYFQNEAQLEKSRLLSDRFSAERPKGSFSTLEIQRTEQGDSAMYLCASSLQGWGPYEQYFGPGTRLTVT.

A remark on this clone: The same CDR3 also results from other DNA sequences found in this sample. This chain joins TRBV27 and TRBJ1-1; 9 bases align to TRBD1. Germline lookup yields CDR1 MNHEY and CDR2 SMNVEV (reference sequence). Losses at the gene ends were 6 bases for V and 5 bases for J; bases not matched to a gene: 7. The CDR3 loop spans 14 amino acids. This CDR3 is CASSPDRGGTEAFF. CDR3 coding DNA: TGTGCCAGCAGCCCCGACAGGGGGGGTACTGAAGCTTTCTTT.

CDR3 residues: CASSPRGVPETQYF. CDR3 DNA: TGTGCCAGCTCTCCTCGGGGGGTCCCAGAGACCCAGTACTTC. The J gene is TRBJ2-5, the V gene TRBV18, with TRBD2 matching 7 bases. Germline V gene data show CDR1 as KGHSH and CDR2 as LQKENI. The J segment lost 4 bases and the V segment lost 6 bases, leaving 8 bases of the junction unmatched. The CDR3 contains 14 residues.

This rearrangement joins TRBV5-4 to TRBJ2-2, with D perhaps matching TRBD1 (6 bases). V was trimmed by 0 bases and J by 4 bases, leaving 13 bases between them. This CDR3 comprises 16 residues. Germline-derived CDR1 and CDR2 are SGHNT and YYREEE (reference sequence). In DNA, the CDR3 is TGTGCCAGCAGCTTGGTAGGGGGTCGGGTCACCGGGGAGCTGTTTTTT. This encodes CASSLVGGRVTGELFF.

This rearrangement joins TRBV5-4 to TRBJ1-2, with no clear D. The length of the CDR3 is 15 residues. Looked up from germline, CDR1 is SGHNT and CDR2 is YYREEE (reference sequence). V gave up 4 bases and J gave up 2 bases, with 15 bases separating them. The CDR3 loop reads CASSRTAPSNYGYTF. CDR3 sequence (DNA): TGTGCCAGCAGCCGCACAGCTCCTTCGAACTATGGCTACACCTTC.

The chain uses TRBV4-1 and TRBJ2-5; possibly TRBD2 for D (6 bases). Matching the DNA end better, TRBJ2-7 makes the J call doubtful. CDR3 length: 16 amino acids. CDR1 is MGHRA, CDR2 YSYEKL, per germline. The CDR3: CASSQGNSGTGYEQYF. The DNA of the CDR3 is TGCGCCAGCAGCCAAGGGAATTCTGGGACTGGGTACGAGCAGTACTTC.

The chain carries TRBV5-6 and TRBJ2-1, with D tentatively TRBD2 (5 bases). V shed 4 bases and J shed 10 bases, with 9 bases lying between them. Germline CDR1 and CDR2: SGHDT and YYEEEE. This CDR3 spans 11 amino acids. The CDR3 bases are TGTGCCAGCAGCCCAGGAGGCGAGCAGTTCTTC. It encodes CASSPGGEQFF.

The chain combines TRBV9 with TRBJ1-2; a possible D gene is TRBD1 (5 bases). Between the trimmed V and J ends, which lost 6 bases and 4 bases, there was a span of 19 bases. This CDR3 is 15 amino acids long. Germline V gives CDR1 SGDLS, CDR2 YYNGEE. The DNA for the CDR3 is TGTGCCAGCACCTTAAGGCCGGGGGAGGGCTATGGCTACACCTTC. This gives the protein CASTLRPGEGYGYTF.

The rearrangement links TRBV27 to TRBJ1-2; unclear D gene. The CDR3 is 13 residues long. Per the germline V gene, CDR1 is MNHEY and CDR2 is SMNVEV (reference sequence). V gave up 8 bases and J gave up 0 bases, with 10 bases separating them. The CDR3 loop reads CASGDVTNYGYTF. CDR3 nucleotides: TGTGCCAGCGGAGACGTTACTAACTATGGCTACACCTTC.

CDR3 amino acids: CASSLQTGGYEKLFF. CDR3 nucleotide sequence: TGTGCCAGCAGTCTGCAGACAGGGGGTTATGAAAAACTGTTTTTT. V gene TRBV6-1 combines with J gene TRBJ1-4; 9 positions agree with TRBD1. With V trimmed by 5 bases and J by 6 bases, 7 bases remained unmatched. The V gene's germline CDR1 is MNHNS and CDR2 SASEGT. This CDR3 has 15 residues.

This clone was detected once. The chain joins TRBV6-1 to TRBJ1-3; maybe TRBD1 (6 bases). CDR1 and CDR2 from the germline V gene are MNHNS and SASEGT. V was clipped by 2 bases and J by 4 bases, with 9 bases between them. This CDR3 region has 14 residues. As DNA, the CDR3 is TGTGCCAGCAGTGAAAACAGGGAAGGAAACACCATATATTTT. It translates to CASSENREGNTIYF.

The CDR3 nucleotides are TGCGCCAGCTCAGACAGGGGTATCTACAATGAGCAGTTCTTC. It encodes CASSDRGIYNEQFF. V and J are TRBV10-2 and TRBJ2-1, with 8 bases matching TRBD1. The CDR3 loop spans 14 amino acids. J gave up 3 bases and V 8 bases, and 6 bases lay outside the gene matches. Germline CDR1 is WSHSY and CDR2 is SAAADI.

The gene calls are TRBV10-2 and TRBJ2-5, with D maybe TRBD1 (5 bases). Germline CDR1 WSHSY, CDR2 SAAADI. The CDR3 is 13 amino acids. Trimming shortened V by 6 bases and J by 2 bases, and 10 bases separated the two germline ends. This CDR3 is CASSLDRQETQYF. CDR3 in DNA: TGCGCCAGCAGCCTAGACAGACAAGAGACCCAGTACTTC.

The chain is built from TRBV5-8 and TRBJ1-5; 9 bases are shared with TRBD1. Losses at the gene ends were 0 bases for V and 3 bases for J; bases not matched to a gene: 4. Germline V gives CDR1 SGHTS, CDR2 YDEGEE. The CDR3 covers 16 residues. CDR3 residues: CASSLDGTGLNQPQHF. CDR3 sequence (DNA): TGTGCCAGCAGCTTGGATGGGACAGGGCTCAATCAGCCCCAGCATTTT.

V and J are TRBV15 and TRBJ2-3; 9 bases line up with TRBD2. In germline, CDR1 is LNHNV, CDR2 YYDKDF (reference sequence). The J segment lost 5 bases and the V segment lost 0 bases, leaving 9 bases of the junction unmatched. The length of the CDR3 is 17 residues. CDR3 nucleotide sequence: TGTGCCACCAGCAGAGATCTGGGAGCGGGGGGCTTAGATACGCAGTATTTT. Translating it yields CATSRDLGAGGLDTQYF.

The chain links TRBV9 to TRBJ1-3, with 10 positions matching TRBD1. Trimming at V came to 4 bases and at J to 1 base, leaving 8 bases not matched to a gene. The CDR3 has 17 residues. Germline loops: CDR1 SGDLS, CDR2 YYNGEE. The DNA for the CDR3 is TGTGCCAGCAGCTATGGAAAGGGACAGGGGTCTGGAAACACCATATATTTT. The encoded protein is CASSYGKGQGSGNTIYF.

The rearrangement uses TRBV19 and TRBJ2-2; TRBD1 aligns across 7 bases. There are 14 residues in the CDR3. Trimming took 7 bases from V and 3 from J; bases not matched to a gene: 5. The germline V gene has CDR1 LNHDA and CDR2 SQIVND (reference sequence). In DNA, the CDR3 is TGTGCCAGTATACTTACAGGGGACACCGGGGAGCTGTTTTTT. Translated, it gives CASILTGDTGELFF.

This chain joins TRBV7-9 and TRBJ1-5; 7 bases are shared with TRBD1. Germline-derived CDR1 and CDR2 are SEHNR and FQNEAQ (reference sequence). V trimming: 5 bases; J trimming: 5 bases; junction bases outside the gene matches: 9. The CDR3 extends over 15 amino acids. The CDR3 DNA reads TGTGCCAGCAGCGTAATGGGAACAGGGGATCAGCCCCAGCATTTT. Residues: CASSVMGTGDQPQHF.

V gene TRBV6-6 combines with J gene TRBJ1-2, with D possibly matching TRBD1 (6 bases). The CDR3 covers 16 residues. The V gene lost 0 bases and the J gene lost 3 bases, with 14 bases spanning the gap. Germline-derived CDR1 and CDR2 are MNHNY and SVGAGI (reference sequence). CDR3: CASSYSPSGADYGYTF. The CDR3 nucleotides are TGTGCCAGCAGTTACTCCCCCTCAGGGGCAGACTATGGCTACACCTTC.

The chain is built from TRBV19 and TRBJ1-2; D unresolved. CDR3 length: 12 residues. Per the germline V gene, CDR1 is LNHDA and CDR2 is SQIVND (reference sequence). The V and J ends lost 0 bases and 7 bases respectively, with 6 bases between them. The CDR3 region has the DNA TGTGCCAGTAGTATAGAAAGGAGTGGCTACACCTTC. It is translated as CASSIERSGYTF.

The chain combines TRBV19 with TRBJ1-1; no definite D call. Deletions cut 7 bases from V and 4 bases from J, with 13 bases between. The CDR3 consists of 13 residues. Germline assignment: CDR1 LNHDA and CDR2 SQIVND (reference sequence). CDR3 nucleotide sequence: TGTGCCAGTAACTCCGGTGGCGGCACTGAAGCTTTCTTT. Amino acid sequence: CASNSGGGTEAFF. Using reference TRBV19 and TRBJ1-1 for the parts outside the CDR3, the full variable domain is DGGITQSPKYLFRKEGQNVTLSCEQNLNHDAMYWYRQDPGQGLRLIYYSQIVNDFQKGDIAEGYSVSREKKESFPLTVTSAQKNPTAFYLCASNSGGGTEAFFGQGTRLTVV.